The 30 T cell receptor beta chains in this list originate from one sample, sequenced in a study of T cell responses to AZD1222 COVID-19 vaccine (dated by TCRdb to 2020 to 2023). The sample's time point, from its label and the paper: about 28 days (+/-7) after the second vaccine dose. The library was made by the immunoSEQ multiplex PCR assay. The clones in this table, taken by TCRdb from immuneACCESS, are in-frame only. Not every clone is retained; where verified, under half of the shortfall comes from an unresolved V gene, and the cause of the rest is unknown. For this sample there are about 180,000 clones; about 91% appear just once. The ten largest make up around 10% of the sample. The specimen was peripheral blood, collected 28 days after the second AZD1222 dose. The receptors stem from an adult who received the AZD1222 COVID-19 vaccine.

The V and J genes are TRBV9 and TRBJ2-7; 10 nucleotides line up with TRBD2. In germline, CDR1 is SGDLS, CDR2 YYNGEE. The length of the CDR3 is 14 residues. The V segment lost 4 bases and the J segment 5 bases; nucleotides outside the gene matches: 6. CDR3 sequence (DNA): TGTGCCAGCAGCTTCAGCGGGGGGGCGCACGAGCAGTACTTC. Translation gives CASSFSGGAHEQYF. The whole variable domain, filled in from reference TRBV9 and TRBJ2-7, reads DSGVTQTPKHLITATGQRVTLRCSPRSGDLSVYWYQQSLDQGLQFLIQYYNGEERAKGNILERFSAQQFPDLHSELNLSSLELGDSALYFCASSFSGGAHEQYFGPGTRLTVT.

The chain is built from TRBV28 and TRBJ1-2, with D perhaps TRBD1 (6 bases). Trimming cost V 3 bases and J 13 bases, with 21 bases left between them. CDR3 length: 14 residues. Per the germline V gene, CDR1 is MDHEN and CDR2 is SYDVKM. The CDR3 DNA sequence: TGTGCCAGCAGTTTCGGCGGCAGCTACACACAGGGCACCTTC. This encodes CASSFGGSYTQGTF.

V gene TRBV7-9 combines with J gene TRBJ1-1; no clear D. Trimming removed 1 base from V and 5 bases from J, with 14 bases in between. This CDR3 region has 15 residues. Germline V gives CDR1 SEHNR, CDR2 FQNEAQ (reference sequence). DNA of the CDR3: TGTGCCAGCAGCTTAGATGCCCCCTTGGGGACTGAAGCTTTCTTT. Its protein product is CASSLDAPLGTEAFF.

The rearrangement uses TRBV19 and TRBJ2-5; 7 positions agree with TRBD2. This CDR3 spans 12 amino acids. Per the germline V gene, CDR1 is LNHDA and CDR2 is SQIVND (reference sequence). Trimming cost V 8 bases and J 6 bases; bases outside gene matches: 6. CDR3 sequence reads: CASGEGGQTQYF. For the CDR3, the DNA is TGTGCCAGTGGGGAGGGCGGGCAGACCCAGTACTTC.

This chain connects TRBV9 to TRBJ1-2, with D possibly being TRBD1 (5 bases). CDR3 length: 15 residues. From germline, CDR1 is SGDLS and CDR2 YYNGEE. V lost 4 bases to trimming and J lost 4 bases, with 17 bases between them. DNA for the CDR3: TGTGCCAGCAGCCCACAAGGGACCTTTGGCTATGGCTACACCTTC. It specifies CASSPQGTFGYGYTF.

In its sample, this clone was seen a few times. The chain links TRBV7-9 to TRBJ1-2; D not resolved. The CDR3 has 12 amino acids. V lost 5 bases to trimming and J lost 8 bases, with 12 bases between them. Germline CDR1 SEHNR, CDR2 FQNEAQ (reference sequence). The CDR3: CASSPDGGGYTF. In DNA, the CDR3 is TGTGCCAGCAGCCCCGACGGTGGGGGCTACACCTTC. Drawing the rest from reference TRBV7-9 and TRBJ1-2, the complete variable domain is DTGVSQNPRHKITKRGQNVTFRCDPISEHNRLYWYRQTLGQGPEFLTYFQNEAQLEKSRLLSDRFSAERPKGSFSTLEIQRTEQGDSAMYLCASSPDGGGYTFGSGTRLTVV.

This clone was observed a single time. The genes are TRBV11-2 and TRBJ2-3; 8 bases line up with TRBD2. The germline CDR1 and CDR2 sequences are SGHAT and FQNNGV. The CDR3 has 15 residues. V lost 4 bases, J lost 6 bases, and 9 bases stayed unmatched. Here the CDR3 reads CASSYSGVDSDTQYF. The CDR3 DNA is TGTGCCAGCAGCTATAGCGGGGTCGACAGCGATACGCAGTATTTT.

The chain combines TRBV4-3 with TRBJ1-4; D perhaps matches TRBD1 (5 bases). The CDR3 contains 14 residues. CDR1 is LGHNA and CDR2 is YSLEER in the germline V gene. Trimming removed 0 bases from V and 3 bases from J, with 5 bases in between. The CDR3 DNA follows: TGCGCCAGCAGCCAAGACAGGGCTAATGAAAAACTGTTTTTT. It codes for CASSQDRANEKLFF.

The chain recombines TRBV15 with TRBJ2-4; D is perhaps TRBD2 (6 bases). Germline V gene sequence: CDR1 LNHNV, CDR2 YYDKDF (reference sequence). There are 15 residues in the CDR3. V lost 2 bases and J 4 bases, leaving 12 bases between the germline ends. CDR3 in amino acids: CATSRPAGGKNIQYF. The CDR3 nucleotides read TGTGCCACCAGCAGACCAGCGGGCGGGAAAAACATTCAGTACTTC.

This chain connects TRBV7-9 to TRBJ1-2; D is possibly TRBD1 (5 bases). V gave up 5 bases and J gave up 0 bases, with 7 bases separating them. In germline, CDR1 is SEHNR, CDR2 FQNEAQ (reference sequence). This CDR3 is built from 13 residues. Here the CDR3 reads CASSKGTNYGYTF. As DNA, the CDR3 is TGTGCCAGCAGCAAGGGGACTAACTATGGCTACACCTTC.

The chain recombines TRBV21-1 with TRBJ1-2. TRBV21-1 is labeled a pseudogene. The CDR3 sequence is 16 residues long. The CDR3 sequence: CASRIPWRWGGYGYTF. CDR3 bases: TGTGCCAGCAGGATTCCCTGGAGGTGGGGGGGCTATGGCTACACCTTC.

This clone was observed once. The CDR3 spells CASSIPVTDTQYF. CDR3 coding DNA: TGTGCCAGTAGTATTCCCGTCACAGATACGCAGTATTTT. This chain connects TRBV19 to TRBJ2-3, with no clear D. Between the trimmed V and J ends, which lost 3 bases and 2 bases, there was a span of 6 bases. Germline CDR1 LNHDA, CDR2 SQIVND (reference sequence). The CDR3 has 13 residues.

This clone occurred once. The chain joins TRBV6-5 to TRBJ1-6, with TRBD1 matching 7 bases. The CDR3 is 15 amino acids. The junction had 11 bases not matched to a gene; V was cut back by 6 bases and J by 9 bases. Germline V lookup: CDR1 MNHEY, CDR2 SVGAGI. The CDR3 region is CASRPRQGLGSPLHF. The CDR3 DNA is TGTGCCAGCAGGCCGAGACAGGGTCTGGGTTCACCCCTCCACTTT.

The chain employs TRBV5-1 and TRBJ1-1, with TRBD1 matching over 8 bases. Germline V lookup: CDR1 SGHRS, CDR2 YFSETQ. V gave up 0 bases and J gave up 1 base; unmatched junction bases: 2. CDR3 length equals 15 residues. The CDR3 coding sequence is TGCGCCAGCAGCTTGGGGACAGGGCAGAACACTGAAGCTTTCTTT. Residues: CASSLGTGQNTEAFF.

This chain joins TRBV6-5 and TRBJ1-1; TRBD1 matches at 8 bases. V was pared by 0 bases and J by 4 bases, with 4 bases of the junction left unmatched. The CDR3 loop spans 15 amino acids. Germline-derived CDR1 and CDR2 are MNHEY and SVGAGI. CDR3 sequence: CASSYSTRGPTEAFF. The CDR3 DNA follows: TGTGCCAGCAGTTACTCGACCAGGGGGCCCACTGAAGCTTTCTTT.

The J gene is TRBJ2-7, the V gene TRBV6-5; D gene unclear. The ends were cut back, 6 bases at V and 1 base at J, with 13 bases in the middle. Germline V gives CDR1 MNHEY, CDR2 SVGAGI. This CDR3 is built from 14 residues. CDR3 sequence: CASRLLSGSYEQYF. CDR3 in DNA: TGTGCCAGCAGACTCCTGAGTGGATCCTACGAGCAGTACTTC.

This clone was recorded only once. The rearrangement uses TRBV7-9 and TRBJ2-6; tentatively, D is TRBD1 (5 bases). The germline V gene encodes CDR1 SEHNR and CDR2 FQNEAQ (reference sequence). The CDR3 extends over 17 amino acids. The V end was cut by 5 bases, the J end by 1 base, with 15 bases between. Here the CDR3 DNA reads TGTGCCAGCAGCCCGTGGGGCGCTAGTTCTGGGGCCAACGTCCTGACTTTC. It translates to CASSPWGASSGANVLTF.

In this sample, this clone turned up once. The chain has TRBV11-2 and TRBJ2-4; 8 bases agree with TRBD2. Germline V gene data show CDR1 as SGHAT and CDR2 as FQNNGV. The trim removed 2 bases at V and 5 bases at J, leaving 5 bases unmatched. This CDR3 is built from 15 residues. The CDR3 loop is CASSLNGGAENIQYF. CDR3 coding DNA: TGTGCCAGCAGCTTAAACGGGGGGGCCGAAAACATTCAGTACTTC.

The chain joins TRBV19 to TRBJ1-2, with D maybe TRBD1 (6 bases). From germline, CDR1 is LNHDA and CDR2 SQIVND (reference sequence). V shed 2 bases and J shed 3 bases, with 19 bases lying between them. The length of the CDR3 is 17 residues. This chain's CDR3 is CASSIWMAGARYYGYTF. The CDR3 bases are TGTGCCAGTAGTATATGGATGGCGGGGGCGCGGTACTATGGCTACACCTTC.

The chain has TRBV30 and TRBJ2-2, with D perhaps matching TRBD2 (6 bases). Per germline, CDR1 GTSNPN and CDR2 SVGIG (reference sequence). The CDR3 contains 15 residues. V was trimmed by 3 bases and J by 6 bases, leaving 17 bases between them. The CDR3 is CAWRNRRGSPGELFF. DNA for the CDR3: TGTGCCTGGAGGAATAGACGGGGGAGCCCCGGGGAGCTGTTTTTT.

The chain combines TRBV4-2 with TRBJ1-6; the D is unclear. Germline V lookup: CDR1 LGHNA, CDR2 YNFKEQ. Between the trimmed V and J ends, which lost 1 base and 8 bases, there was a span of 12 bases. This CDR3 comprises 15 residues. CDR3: CASSQVRVEDSPLHF. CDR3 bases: TGTGCCAGCAGCCAAGTGCGGGTGGAGGATTCACCCCTCCACTTT.

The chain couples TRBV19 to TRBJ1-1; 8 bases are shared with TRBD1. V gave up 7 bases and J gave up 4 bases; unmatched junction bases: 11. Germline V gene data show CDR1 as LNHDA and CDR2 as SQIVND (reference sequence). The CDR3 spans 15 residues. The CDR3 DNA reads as TGTGCCAGTACCTTCATTCAGGGGGCGCCCACTGAAGCTTTCTTT. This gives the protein CASTFIQGAPTEAFF.

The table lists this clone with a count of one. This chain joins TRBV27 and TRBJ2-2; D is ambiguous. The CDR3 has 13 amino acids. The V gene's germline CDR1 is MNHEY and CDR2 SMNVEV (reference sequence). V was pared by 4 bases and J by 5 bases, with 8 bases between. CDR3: CASSSARTGELFF. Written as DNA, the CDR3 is TGTGCCAGCAGTTCGGCCAGGACCGGGGAGCTGTTTTTT.

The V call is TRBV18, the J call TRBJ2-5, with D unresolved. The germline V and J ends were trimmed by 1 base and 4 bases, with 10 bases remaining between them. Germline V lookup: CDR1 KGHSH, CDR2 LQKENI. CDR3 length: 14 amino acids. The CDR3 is CASSPQKGRETQYF. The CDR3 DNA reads TGTGCCAGCTCACCACAGAAGGGCCGAGAGACCCAGTACTTC.

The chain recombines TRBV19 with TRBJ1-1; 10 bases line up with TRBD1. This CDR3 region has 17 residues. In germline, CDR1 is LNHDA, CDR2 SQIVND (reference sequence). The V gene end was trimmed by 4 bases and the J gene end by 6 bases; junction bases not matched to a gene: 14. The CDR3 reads CASSTARGRDRGAEAFF. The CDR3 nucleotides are TGTGCCAGTAGTACCGCAAGGGGCCGGGACAGGGGCGCTGAAGCTTTCTTT. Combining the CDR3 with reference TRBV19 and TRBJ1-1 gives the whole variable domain DGGITQSPKYLFRKEGQNVTLSCEQNLNHDAMYWYRQDPGQGLRLIYYSQIVNDFQKGDIAEGYSVSREKKESFPLTVTSAQKNPTAFYLCASSTARGRDRGAEAFFGQGTRLTVV.

The DNA of the CDR3 is TGTGCCAGCAGCCCACCGGGACAGGTCTTCTACGAGCAGTACTTC. Translated, it gives CASSPPGQVFYEQYF. This chain uses TRBV3-1 (or the pseudogene TRBV3-2) with TRBJ2-7; 8 bases align to TRBD1. The germline V gene has CDR1 LGHDT and CDR2 YNNKEL (reference sequence). This CDR3 is built from 15 residues. Losses at the gene ends were 4 bases for V and 3 bases for J; bases not matched to a gene: 8.

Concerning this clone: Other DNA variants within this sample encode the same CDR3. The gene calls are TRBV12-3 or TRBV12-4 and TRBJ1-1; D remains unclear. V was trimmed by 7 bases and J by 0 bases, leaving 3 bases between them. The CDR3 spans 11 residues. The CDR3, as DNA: TGTGCCAGCACTTTGAACACTGAAGCTTTCTTT. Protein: CASTLNTEAFF.

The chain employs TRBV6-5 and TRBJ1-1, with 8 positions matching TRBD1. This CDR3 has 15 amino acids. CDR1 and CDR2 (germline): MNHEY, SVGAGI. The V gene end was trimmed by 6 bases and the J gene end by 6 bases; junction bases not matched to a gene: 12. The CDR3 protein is CASRGPGTGMSEAFF. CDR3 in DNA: TGTGCCAGCAGGGGGCCCGGGACAGGCATGTCTGAAGCTTTCTTT.

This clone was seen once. CDR3 coding DNA: TGCGCCAGCAGCAGAGAGCCAGAAACCCGACGCGTGGAGCAGTACTTC. Translated: CASSREPETRRVEQYF. J is TRBJ2-7 and V is TRBV5-1; D uncertain. Germline V gene sequence: CDR1 SGHRS, CDR2 YFSETQ. This CDR3 region has 16 residues. V lost 4 bases and J lost 7, with 24 bases in between.

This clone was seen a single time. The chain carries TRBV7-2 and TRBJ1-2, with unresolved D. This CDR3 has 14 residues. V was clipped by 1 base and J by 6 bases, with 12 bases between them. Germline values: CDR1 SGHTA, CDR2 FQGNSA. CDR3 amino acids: CASSLERVGHGYTF. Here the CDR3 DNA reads TGTGCCAGCAGCTTAGAGCGGGTGGGCCATGGCTACACCTTC. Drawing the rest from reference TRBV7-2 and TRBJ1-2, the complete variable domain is GAGVSQSPSNKVTEKGKDVELRCDPISGHTALYWYRQSLGQGLEFLIYFQGNSAPDKSGLPSDRFSAERTGGSVSTLTIQRTQQEDSAVYLCASSLERVGHGYTFGSGTRLTVV.